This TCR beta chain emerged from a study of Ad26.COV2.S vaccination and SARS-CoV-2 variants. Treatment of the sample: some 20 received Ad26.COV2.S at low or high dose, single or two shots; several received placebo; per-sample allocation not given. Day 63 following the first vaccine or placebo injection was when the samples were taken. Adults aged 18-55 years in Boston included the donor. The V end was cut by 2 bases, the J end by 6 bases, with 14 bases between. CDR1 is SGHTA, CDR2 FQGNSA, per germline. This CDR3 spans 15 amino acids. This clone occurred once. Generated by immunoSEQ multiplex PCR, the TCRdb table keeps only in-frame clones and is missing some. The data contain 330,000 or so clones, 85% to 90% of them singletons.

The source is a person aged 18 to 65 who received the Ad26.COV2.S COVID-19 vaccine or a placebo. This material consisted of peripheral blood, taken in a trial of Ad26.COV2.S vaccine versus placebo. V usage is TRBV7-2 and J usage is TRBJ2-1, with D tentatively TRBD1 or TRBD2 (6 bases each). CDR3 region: CASSLLTGAINEQFF. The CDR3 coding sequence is TGTGCCAGCAGCTTATTGACGGGGGCGATCAATGAGCAGTTCTTC.